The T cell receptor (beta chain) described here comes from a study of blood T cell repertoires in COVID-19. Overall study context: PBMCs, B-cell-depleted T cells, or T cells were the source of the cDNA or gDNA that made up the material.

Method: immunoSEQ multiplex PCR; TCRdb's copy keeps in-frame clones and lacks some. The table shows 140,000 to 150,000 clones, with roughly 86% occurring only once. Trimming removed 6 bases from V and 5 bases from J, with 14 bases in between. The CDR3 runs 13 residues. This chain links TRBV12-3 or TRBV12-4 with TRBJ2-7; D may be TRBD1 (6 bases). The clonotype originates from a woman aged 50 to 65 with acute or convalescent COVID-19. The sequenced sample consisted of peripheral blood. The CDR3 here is CASSTGTNDEQYF. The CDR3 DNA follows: TGTGCCAGCAGCACCGGGACAAATGACGAGCAGTACTTC.